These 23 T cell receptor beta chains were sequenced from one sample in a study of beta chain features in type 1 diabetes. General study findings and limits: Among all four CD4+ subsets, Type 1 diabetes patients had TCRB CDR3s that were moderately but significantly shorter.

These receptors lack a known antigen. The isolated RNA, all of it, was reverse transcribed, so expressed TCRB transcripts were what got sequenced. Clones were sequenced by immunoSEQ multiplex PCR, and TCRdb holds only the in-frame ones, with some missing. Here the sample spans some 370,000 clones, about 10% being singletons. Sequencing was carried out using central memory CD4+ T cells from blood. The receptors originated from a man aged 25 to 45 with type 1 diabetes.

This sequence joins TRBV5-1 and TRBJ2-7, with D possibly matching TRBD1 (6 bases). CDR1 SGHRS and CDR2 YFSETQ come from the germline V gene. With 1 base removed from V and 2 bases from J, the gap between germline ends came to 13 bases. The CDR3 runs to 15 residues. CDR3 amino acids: CASSLYRQGPYEQYF. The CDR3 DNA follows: TGCGCCAGCAGCTTGTATAGGCAGGGGCCCTACGAGCAGTACTTC.

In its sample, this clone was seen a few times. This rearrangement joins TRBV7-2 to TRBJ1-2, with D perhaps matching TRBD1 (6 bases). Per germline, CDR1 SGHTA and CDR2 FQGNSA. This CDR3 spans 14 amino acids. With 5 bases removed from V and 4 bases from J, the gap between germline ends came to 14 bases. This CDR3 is CASSRSTGRYGYTF. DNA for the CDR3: TGTGCCAGCAGCCGCTCGACAGGACGCTATGGCTACACCTTC.

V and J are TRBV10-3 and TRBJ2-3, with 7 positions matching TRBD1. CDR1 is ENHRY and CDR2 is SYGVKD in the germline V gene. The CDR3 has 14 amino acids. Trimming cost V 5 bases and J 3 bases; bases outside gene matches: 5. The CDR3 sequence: CAISRQGMTDTQYF. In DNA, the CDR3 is TGTGCCATCAGTAGACAGGGAATGACAGATACGCAGTATTTT.

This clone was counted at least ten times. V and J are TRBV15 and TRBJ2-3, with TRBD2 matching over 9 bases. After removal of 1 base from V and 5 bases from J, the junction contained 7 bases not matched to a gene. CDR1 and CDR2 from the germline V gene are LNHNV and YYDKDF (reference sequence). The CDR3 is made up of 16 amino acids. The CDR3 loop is CATSRVSLAGRDTQYF. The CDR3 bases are TGTGCCACCAGCAGAGTAAGCCTAGCGGGAAGAGATACGCAGTATTTT.

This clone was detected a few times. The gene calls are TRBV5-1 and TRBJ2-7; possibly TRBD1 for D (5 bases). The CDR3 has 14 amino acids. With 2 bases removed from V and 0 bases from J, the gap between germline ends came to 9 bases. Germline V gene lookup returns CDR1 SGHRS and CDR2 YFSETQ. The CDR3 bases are TGCGCCAGCAGCTTTGGGGCTGCCTCCTACGAGCAGTACTTC. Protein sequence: CASSFGAASYEQYF.

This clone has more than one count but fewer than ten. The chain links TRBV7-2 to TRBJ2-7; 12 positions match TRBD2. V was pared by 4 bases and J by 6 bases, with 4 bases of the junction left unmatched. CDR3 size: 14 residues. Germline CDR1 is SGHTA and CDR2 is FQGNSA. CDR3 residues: CASSSGLAGIEQYF. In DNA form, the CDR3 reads TGTGCCAGCAGCTCCGGACTAGCGGGAATCGAGCAGTACTTC.

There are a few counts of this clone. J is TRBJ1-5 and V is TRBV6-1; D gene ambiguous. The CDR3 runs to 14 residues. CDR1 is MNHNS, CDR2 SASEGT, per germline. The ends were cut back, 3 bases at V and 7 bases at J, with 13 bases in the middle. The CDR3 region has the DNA TGTGCCAGCAGTGATGCTAGGGTAGACCAGCCCCAGCATTTT. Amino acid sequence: CASSDARVDQPQHF.

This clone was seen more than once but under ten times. The DNA of the CDR3 is TGTGCCAGCAGTTGGGGGGGCACAGATACGCAGTATTTT. Encoded protein: CASSWGGTDTQYF. V gene TRBV6-6 combines with J gene TRBJ2-3; tentatively, D is TRBD2 (6 bases). V lost 4 bases and J 1 base, leaving 6 bases between the germline ends. This CDR3 spans 13 amino acids. CDR1 is MNHNY, CDR2 SVGAGI, per germline (reference sequence).

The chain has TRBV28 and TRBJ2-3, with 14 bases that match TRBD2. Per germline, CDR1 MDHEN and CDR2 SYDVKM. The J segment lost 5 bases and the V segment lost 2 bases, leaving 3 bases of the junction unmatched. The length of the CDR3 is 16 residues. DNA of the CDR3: TGTGCCAGCAGTTTAGAGGGACTAGCGGGAGTAGATACGCAGTATTTT. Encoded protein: CASSLEGLAGVDTQYF. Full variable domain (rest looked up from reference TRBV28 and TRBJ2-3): DVKVTQSSRYLVKRTGEKVFLECVQDMDHENMFWYRQDPGLGLRLIYFSYDVKMKEKGDIPEGYSVSREKKERFSLILESASTNQTSMYLCASSLEGLAGVDTQYFGPGTRLTVL.

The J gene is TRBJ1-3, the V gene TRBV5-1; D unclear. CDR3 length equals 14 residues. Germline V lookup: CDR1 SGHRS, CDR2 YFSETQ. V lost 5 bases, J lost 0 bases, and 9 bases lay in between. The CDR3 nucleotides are TGCGCCAGCAGGCCCCAGATCTCTGGAAACACCATATATTTT. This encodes CASRPQISGNTIYF.

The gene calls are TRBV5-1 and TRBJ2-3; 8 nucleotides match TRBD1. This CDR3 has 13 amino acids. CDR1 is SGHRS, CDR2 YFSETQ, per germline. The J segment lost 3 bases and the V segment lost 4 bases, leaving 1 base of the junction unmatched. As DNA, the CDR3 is TGCGCCAGCAGCGGACAGGGTACAGATACGCAGTATTTT. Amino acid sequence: CASSGQGTDTQYF.

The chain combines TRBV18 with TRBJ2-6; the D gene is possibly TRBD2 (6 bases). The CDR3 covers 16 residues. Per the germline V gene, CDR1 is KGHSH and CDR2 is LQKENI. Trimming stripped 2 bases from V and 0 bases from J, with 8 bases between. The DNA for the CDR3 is TGTGCCAGCTCACCAGTCGGGGGCTCTGGGGCCAACGTCCTGACTTTC. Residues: CASSPVGGSGANVLTF.

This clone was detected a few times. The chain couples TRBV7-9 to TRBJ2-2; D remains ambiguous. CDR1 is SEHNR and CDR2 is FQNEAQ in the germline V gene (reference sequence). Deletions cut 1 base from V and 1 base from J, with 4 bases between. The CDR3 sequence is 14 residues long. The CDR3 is CASSLGRNTGELFF. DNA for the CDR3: TGTGCCAGCAGCTTAGGGAGGAACACCGGGGAGCTGTTTTTT.

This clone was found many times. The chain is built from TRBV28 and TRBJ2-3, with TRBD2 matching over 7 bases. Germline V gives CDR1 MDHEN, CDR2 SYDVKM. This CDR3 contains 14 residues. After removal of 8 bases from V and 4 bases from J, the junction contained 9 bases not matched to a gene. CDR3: CASSGGGAADTQYF. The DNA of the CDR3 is TGTGCCAGCTCTGGGGGGGGAGCTGCAGATACGCAGTATTTT.

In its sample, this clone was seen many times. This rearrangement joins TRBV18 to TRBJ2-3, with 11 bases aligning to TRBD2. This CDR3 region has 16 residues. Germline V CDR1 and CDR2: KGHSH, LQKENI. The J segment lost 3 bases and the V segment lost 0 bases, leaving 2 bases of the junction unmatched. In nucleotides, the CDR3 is TGTGCCAGCTCACCACCCTCTAGCGGGAGGACAGATACGCAGTATTTT. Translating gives CASSPPSSGRTDTQYF. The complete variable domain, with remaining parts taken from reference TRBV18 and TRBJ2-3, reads NAGVMQNPRHLVRRRGQEARLRCSPMKGHSHVYWYRQLPEEGLKFMVYLQKENIIDESGMPKERFSAEFPKEGPSILRIQQVVRGDSAAYFCASSPPSSGRTDTQYFGPGTRLTVL.

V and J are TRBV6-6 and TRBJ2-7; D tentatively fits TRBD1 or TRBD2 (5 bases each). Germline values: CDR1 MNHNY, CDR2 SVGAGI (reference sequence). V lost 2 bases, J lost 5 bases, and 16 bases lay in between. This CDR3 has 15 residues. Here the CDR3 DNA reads TGTGCCAGCAGTTACATGGGTGGGGGTCTCCACGAGCAGTACTTC. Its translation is CASSYMGGGLHEQYF.

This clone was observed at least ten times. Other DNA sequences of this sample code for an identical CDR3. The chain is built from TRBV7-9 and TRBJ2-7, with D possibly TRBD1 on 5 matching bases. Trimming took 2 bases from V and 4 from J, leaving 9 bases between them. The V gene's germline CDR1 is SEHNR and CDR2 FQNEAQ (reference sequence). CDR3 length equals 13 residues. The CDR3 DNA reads TGTGCCAGCAGCTTACTGGCAGGGTACGAGCAGTACTTC. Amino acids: CASSLLAGYEQYF. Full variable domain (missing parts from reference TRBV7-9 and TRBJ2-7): DTGVSQNPRHKITKRGQNVTFRCDPISEHNRLYWYRQTLGQGPEFLTYFQNEAQLEKSRLLSDRFSAERPKGSFSTLEIQRTEQGDSAMYLCASSLLAGYEQYFGPGTRLTVT.

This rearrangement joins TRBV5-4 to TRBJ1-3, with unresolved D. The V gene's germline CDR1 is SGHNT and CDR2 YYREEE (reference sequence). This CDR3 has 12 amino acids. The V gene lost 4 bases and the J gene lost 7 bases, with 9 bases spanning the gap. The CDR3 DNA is TGTGCCAGCAGCCGGCAGGTCAACACCATATATTTT. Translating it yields CASSRQVNTIYF.

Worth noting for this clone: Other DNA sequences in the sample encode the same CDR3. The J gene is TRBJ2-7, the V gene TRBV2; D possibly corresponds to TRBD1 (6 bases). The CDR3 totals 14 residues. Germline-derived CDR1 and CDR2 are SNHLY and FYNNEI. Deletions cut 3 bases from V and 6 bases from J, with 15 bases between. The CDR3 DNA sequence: TGTGCCAGCAGTGAGCTGACAGGAGTCGGCGAGCAGTACTTC. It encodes CASSELTGVGEQYF.

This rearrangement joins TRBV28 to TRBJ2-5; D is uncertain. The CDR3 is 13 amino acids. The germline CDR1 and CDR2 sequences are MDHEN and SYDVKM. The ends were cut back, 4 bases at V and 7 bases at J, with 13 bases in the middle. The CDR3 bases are TGTGCCAGCAGTTGGGCGACCGTCGGGACCCAGTACTTC. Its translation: CASSWATVGTQYF.

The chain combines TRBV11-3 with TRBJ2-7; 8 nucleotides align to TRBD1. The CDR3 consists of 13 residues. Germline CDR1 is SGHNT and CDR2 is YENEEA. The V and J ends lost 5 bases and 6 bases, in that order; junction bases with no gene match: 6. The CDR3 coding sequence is TGTGCCAGCAGCGCACAGGGGGATGGCGAGCAGTACTTC. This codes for CASSAQGDGEQYF.

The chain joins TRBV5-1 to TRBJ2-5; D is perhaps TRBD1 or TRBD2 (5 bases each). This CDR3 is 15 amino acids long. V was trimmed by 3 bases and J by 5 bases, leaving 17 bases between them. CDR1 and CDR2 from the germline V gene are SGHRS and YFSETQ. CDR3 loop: CASSSGTSEQETQYF. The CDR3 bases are TGCGCCAGCAGCTCAGGGACCTCAGAGCAGGAGACCCAGTACTTC.

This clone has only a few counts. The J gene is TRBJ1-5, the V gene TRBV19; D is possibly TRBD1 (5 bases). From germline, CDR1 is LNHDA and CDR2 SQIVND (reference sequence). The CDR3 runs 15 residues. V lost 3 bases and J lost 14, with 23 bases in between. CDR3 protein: CASSISPQTQGLKHF. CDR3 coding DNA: TGTGCCAGTAGTATTTCACCTCAAACTCAGGGCCTCAAGCATTTT.